This T cell receptor (beta chain) is from a study of shared clonotypes between healthy human individuals. About the study: The study drew on a couple of women and a few men aged 18 to 49 as donors.

The CDR3 runs to 14 residues. Germline-derived CDR1 and CDR2 are SGHVS and FQNEAQ. V gave up 5 bases and J gave up 8 bases, with 16 bases separating them. Those who donated, Caucasian adults without exception, all lived in Nashville, Tennessee. Method: immunoSEQ multiplex PCR; TCRdb's copy keeps in-frame clones and lacks some. The data hold 2 million to 2.5 million clones, with more than 85% observed a single time. The sequence derives from a man between 18 and 35 years old in good health. Some clones in this sample may be carry-over from other donors' samples. The rearrangement links TRBV7-8 to TRBJ2-1; D possibly corresponds to TRBD2 (5 bases). Sample: naive CD4+ T cells from PBMCs. The subset: CD45RA+ positively selected. The chain's CDR3 is CASSPRRTGDEQFF. DNA for the CDR3: TGTGCCAGCAGCCCCCGACGGACCGGGGATGAGCAGTTCTTC.